The rows below give T cell receptor beta chains drawn from one sample of a study of T cell responses to AZD1222 COVID-19 vaccine. Here immunoSEQ multiplex PCR was the method, and the copy in TCRdb shows in-frame clones only, minus some. The sample lists about 120,000 clones; roughly 89% were seen once. Sequences were derived from peripheral blood, sampled on day 0 of AZD1222 vaccination. The source of these receptors is an adult in good health. Both conserved end residues are part of each CDR3. The D gene is left open where the match is weak. Only some rows state a clone size, as once, few, many or a class for expanded clones.

cdr3_length | clone_size | j_call | v_call | d_call | cdr3_nt | cdr3_aa
13 | NA | TRBJ1-5 | TRBV10-3 | NA | TGTGCCATCAGTGAGTCAAGCAATCAGCCCCAGCATTTT | CAISESSNQPQHF
13 | many | TRBJ2-3 | TRBV12-3/TRBV12-4 | NA | TGTGCCAGCAGTTTAGCACTAGATCCTACGCAGTATTTT | CASSLALDPTQYF
14 | NA | TRBJ2-1 | TRBV4-2 | TRBD2 | TGTGCCAGCAGCATAAGCGGGGGGCTCGATGAGCAGTTCTTC | CASSISGGLDEQFF
15 | NA | TRBJ1-4 | TRBV7-8 | NA | TGTGCCAGCAGCTTAGGGGTGACAGGCTCCGAAAAACTGTTTTTT | CASSLGVTGSEKLFF
14 | NA | TRBJ1-1 | TRBV19 | NA | TGTGCCAGTAGTATAGTGGAGGCACCCACTGAAGCTTTCTTT | CASSIVEAPTEAFF
13 | NA | TRBJ1-2 | TRBV6-6 | NA | TGTGCCAGCAGCGCGGGGGCTAACTATGGCTACACCTTC | CASSAGANYGYTF
13 | NA | TRBJ2-5 | TRBV7-8 | NA | TGTGCCAGCAGCTTAAGTGACCAAGAGACCCAGTACTTC | CASSLSDQETQYF
16 | NA | TRBJ2-2 | TRBV14 | TRBD2 | TGTGCCAGCAGCCAAGTCGGGGGGGTGAACACCGGGGAGCTGTTTTTT | CASSQVGGVNTGELFF
16 | NA | TRBJ2-6 | TRBV9 | TRBD1 | TGTGCCAGCAGCGTAGGGACAGGGGCAGGGGCCAACGTCCTGACTTTC | CASSVGTGAGANVLTF
13 | NA | TRBJ2-7 | TRBV14 | TRBD2 | TGTGCCAGCAGCCAAACTGTGACGGGAGGTTCGTACTTC | CASSQTVTGGSYF
17 | NA | TRBJ1-3 | TRBV4-1 | TRBD1 | TGCGCCAGCAGCCTAAACCGGGACAGCCTTATTGGAAACACCATATATTTT | CASSLNRDSLIGNTIYF
14 | NA | TRBJ2-5 | TRBV2 | TRBD1 | TGTGCCAGCACTCCGGGACAGGGGGTCGAGACCCAGTACTTC | CASTPGQGVETQYF
13 | NA | TRBJ1-2 | TRBV7-9 | NA | TGTGCCCTAGCGGGGGGGCCGAACTATGGCTACACCTTC | CALAGGPNYGYTF
13 | NA | TRBJ2-1 | TRBV25-1 | NA | TGTGCCAGCAGTTACGGTGCGGGACCCTTGGGGTTCTTC | CASSYGAGPLGFF
14 | few | TRBJ1-1 | TRBV28 | TRBD1 | TGTGCCAGCAAGACAGGGGGCGGTAACACTGAAGCTTTCTTT | CASKTGGGNTEAFF
13 | NA | TRBJ1-2 | TRBV5-1 | NA | TGCGCCAGCAGCTTGGAGGGGCAGGGGAGGGACACCTTC | CASSLEGQGRDTF
15 | NA | TRBJ2-3 | TRBV10-3 | TRBD1 | TGTGCCATCAGTGAAAGACAGGGGGTGGCAGATACGCAGTATTTT | CAISERQGVADTQYF
15 | NA | TRBJ2-5 | TRBV11-2 | NA | TGTGCCAGCAGCTTAGTTCGTGGGGCAGGAGAGACCCAGTACTTC | CASSLVRGAGETQYF
15 | NA | TRBJ1-2 | TRBV28 | TRBD1 | TGTGCCAGCAGTTCTCTCCCGACAGGGAACTATGGCTACACCTTC | CASSSLPTGNYGYTF
18 | NA | TRBJ1-3 | TRBV5-6 | TRBD1 | TGTGCCAGCAGCTTGCCGGGCGGACAGGGGGCGGCTGGAAACACCATATATTTT | CASSLPGGQGAAGNTIYF
15 | NA | TRBJ1-1 | TRBV5-6 | NA | TGTGCCAGCAGCTTGATACCGGAGAGGAACACTGAAGCTTTCTTT | CASSLIPERNTEAFF
13 | NA | TRBJ2-5 | TRBV18 | NA | TGTGCCAGCTCACCGACGGAGGGGGAGACCCAGTACTTC | CASSPTEGETQYF